This T cell receptor beta chain was captured by sequencing in a study of cytomegalovirus exposure and HLA in healthy donors. Overall study: Researchers found that just over 80% of around 400 genotyped donors fell within the Caucasian-associated ancestry cluster.

The PCR was carried out with 60 Vbeta primers and 13 Jbeta primers. Using immunoSEQ multiplex PCR, the repertoire was profiled, and TCRdb retains in-frame clones only, with some absent. The table lists approximately 150,000 clones, roughly 79% of them singletons, with over 0.6% in the top ten. This clone was counted once. Its target is not known. Overall study results and limits: Most TCR sequences proved rare, with some public TCRs found in many donors. Later genetic work tied a missense DCLRE1C variant to beta-chain V and J trimming. Sequencing likely caused a cluster of highly shared sequence variants.

V lost 3 bases, J lost 10 bases, and 10 bases stayed unmatched. Germline CDR1 reads SGDLS; CDR2 reads YYNGEE. CDR3 size: 14 residues. The V call is TRBV9, the J call TRBJ2-7; 10 bases are a match to TRBD2. The source is a male donor in good health and CMV-seronegative. The source material was PBMCs. CDR3 sequence: CASSADWASGGQYF. The CDR3 region has the DNA TGTGCCAGCAGCGCCGACTGGGCTAGCGGGGGTCAGTACTTC. Using reference TRBV9 and TRBJ2-7 for the parts outside the CDR3, the full variable domain is DSGVTQTPKHLITATGQRVTLRCSPRSGDLSVYWYQQSLDQGLQFLIQYYNGEERAKGNILERFSAQQFPDLHSELNLSSLELGDSALYFCASSADWASGGQYFGPGTRLTVT.